The rows below give T cell receptor beta chains drawn from one sample of a study of T and B cells in COVID-19 patients. TCRdb re-called the multiplex PCR reads with MiXCR, one entry per CDR3 protein. This sample has about 3,300 distinct CDR3 sequences, with about 28% found just once. Source material: blood. The receptors derive from a human donor with active COVID-19. The donor label of this sample is uncertain. CDR3s include the opening cysteine and the closing phenylalanine or tryptophan. D genes are given only for firm matches. The listing skips clone size in some rows; elsewhere it reads once, few, many or a size class.

>TRBV5-3|14|TRBD2|few|TRBJ2-5
CARSSSGGEETQYF
TGTGCCAGAAGCTCTAGCGGGGGGGAAGAGACCCAGTACTTC
>TRBV27|13|-|-|TRBJ1-2
CASSLQGVYGYTF
TGTGCCAGCAGTTTGCAGGGTGTCTATGGCTACACCTTC
>TRBV7-9|17|-|-|TRBJ2-3
CASSRGAAGARTDTQYF
TGTGCCAGCAGCAGGGGGGCTGCGGGGGCCCGCACAGATACGCAGTATTTT
>TRBV7-9|14|TRBD1|-|TRBJ2-7
CASSFGTGKYEQYF
TGTGCCAGCAGCTTTGGGACAGGGAAGTACGAGCAGTACTTC
>TRBV7-6|14|-|-|TRBJ2-7
CASSLAGGPYEQYF
TGTGCCAGCAGCTTAGCCGGGGGGCCCTACGAGCAGTACTTC
>TRBV5-1|15|TRBD1|-|TRBJ2-7
CASSLGDRGHYEQYF
TGCGCCAGCAGCCTTGGGGACAGGGGGCACTACGAGCAGTACTTC
>TRBV12-3/TRBV12-4|13|-|-|TRBJ1-1
CASSLRQDFEAFF
TGTGCCAGCAGTTTAAGACAGGACTTTGAAGCTTTCTTT
>TRBV10-1|14|TRBD2|few|TRBJ2-1
CASSERGVAGEQFF
TGCGCCAGCAGTGAGCGGGGGGTGGCGGGTGAGCAGTTCTTC
>TRBV12-3/TRBV12-4|14|-|-|TRBJ2-5
CASSFRTVQETQYF
TGTGCCAGCAGTTTCAGGACAGTCCAAGAGACCCAGTACTTC
>TRBV6-5|13|-|medium-sized|TRBJ2-3
CASSYYGSRTQYF
TGTGCCAGCAGTTACTACGGGTCCAGGACGCAGTATTTT
>TRBV5-6|13|-|-|TRBJ2-2
CASSFGGTGELFF
TGTGCCAGCAGCTTTGGGGGGACCGGGGAGCTGTTTTTT
>TRBV5-1|14|-|few|TRBJ1-1
CASSSSQGHTEAFF
TGCGCCAGCAGCTCTTCGCAGGGCCACACTGAAGCTTTCTTT
>TRBV19|15|TRBD1|-|TRBJ2-3
CASSEQGYSTDTQYF
TGTGCCAGTAGTGAACAGGGGTACTCCACAGATACGCAGTATTTT
>TRBV10-3|12|-|-|TRBJ2-5
CAIMGQEETQYF
TGTGCCATCATGGGCCAAGAAGAGACCCAGTACTTC
>TRBV13|13|-|-|TRBJ1-1
CASSLRGNTEAFF
TGTGCCAGCAGCTTACGAGGGAACACTGAAGCTTTCTTT
>TRBV5-1|18|TRBD1|few|TRBJ2-6
CASSPLGTGASGANVLTF
TGCGCCAGCAGCCCTCTAGGGACAGGGGCCTCTGGGGCCAACGTCCTGACTTTC
>TRBV5-4|14|-|few|TRBJ2-3
CASSTGTFTDTQYF
TGTGCCAGCAGCACCGGGACTTTCACAGATACGCAGTATTTT
>TRBV7-6|14|-|-|TRBJ1-6
CASSTDRWNSPLHF
TGTGCCAGCAGCACCGACAGGTGGAATTCACCCCTCCACTTT
>TRBV6-5|15|-|-|TRBJ2-1
CASSYSWGRVEEQFF
TGTGCCAGCAGTTACTCCTGGGGCAGGGTTGAGGAGCAGTTCTTC
>TRBV5-3|13|TRBD1|-|TRBJ2-5
CARSLDRGETQYF
TGTGCCAGAAGCTTGGACAGGGGAGAGACCCAGTACTTC